Shown below are 15 T cell receptor beta chains from a single sample sequenced in a study of cytomegalovirus exposure and HLA in healthy donors (dated by TCRdb to 2017 to 2019). The library was built by means of the immunoSEQ multiplex PCR assay. The multiplex PCR relied on a mix of 60 forward primers for TCR Vbeta segments and 13 reverse primers for TCR Jbeta segments. Imported from immuneACCESS, the table was reduced by TCRdb to in-frame sequences with V and J called. These copies leave out some clones; in studies compared against another copy, an unresolved V gene accounts for under half, and the cause of the remainder is not known. The sample table records 110,000 or so clones; about 74% of these occur just once. 2% to 3% of the sample lies in the top ten. The specimen was PBMCs. All receptors derive from a female donor in good health and CMV-seronegative.

The genes are TRBV7-9 and TRBJ1-5; D unresolved. The length of the CDR3 is 14 residues. V was cut by 5 bases and J by 5 bases, with 13 bases left in between. Germline lookup yields CDR1 SEHNR and CDR2 FQNEAQ (reference sequence). The chain's CDR3 is CASSREGSHQPQHF. CDR3 DNA: TGTGCCAGCAGCCGAGAGGGCAGTCATCAGCCCCAGCATTTT.

This sequence joins TRBV2 and TRBJ2-7, with 9 bases fitting TRBD1. V was clipped by 9 bases and J by 0 bases; unmatched bases: 9. The CDR3 loop spans 15 amino acids. In germline, CDR1 is SNHLY, CDR2 FYNNEI. CDR3 in DNA: TGTGCCAGAAGAGACAGGGGGAGGAGCTCCTACGAGCAGTACTTC. Amino acids: CARRDRGRSSYEQYF.

V and J are TRBV6-1 and TRBJ2-5; D not certain. The tail of the sequence fits TRBJ2-7 better, so the J call may be wrong. CDR3 length: 11 residues. Germline values: CDR1 MNHNS, CDR2 SASEGT. The CDR3 region is CASSEGGEQYF. As DNA, the CDR3 is TGTGCCAGCAGTGAAGGGGGCGAGCAGTACTTC.

There are a few counts of this clone. The genes are TRBV18 and TRBJ2-7; 11 nucleotides line up with TRBD2. The ends lost 8 bases at V and 3 bases at J; junction bases unmatched: 6. The CDR3 loop spans 14 amino acids. Germline V CDR1 and CDR2: KGHSH, LQKENI. CDR3 in amino acids: CASRDGTSGYEQYF. CDR3 in DNA: TGTGCCAGCCGCGACGGGACTAGCGGCTACGAGCAGTACTTC.

This clone appeared a single time. This chain uses TRBV6-5 with TRBJ2-2; tentative D call: TRBD2 (5 bases). The CDR3 is made up of 12 amino acids. Germline V gives CDR1 MNHEY, CDR2 SVGAGI. V was shortened by 4 bases and J by 5 bases, with 5 bases between the two germline ends. CDR3 sequence: CASSCGTGELFF. As DNA, the CDR3 is TGTGCCAGCAGTTGCGGGACCGGGGAGCTGTTTTTT.

The rearrangement links TRBV19 to TRBJ2-1, with 10 bases matching TRBD1. The ends lost 6 bases at V and 2 bases at J; junction bases unmatched: 1. Germline lookup yields CDR1 LNHDA and CDR2 SQIVND (reference sequence). The CDR3 length is 14 residues. The CDR3 sequence is CASRTGGAYNEQFF. The CDR3 region has the DNA TGTGCCAGTAGGACAGGGGGCGCCTACAATGAGCAGTTCTTC. Together with reference TRBV19 and TRBJ2-1, the CDR3 gives the full variable domain: DGGITQSPKYLFRKEGQNVTLSCEQNLNHDAMYWYRQDPGQGLRLIYYSQIVNDFQKGDIAEGYSVSREKKESFPLTVTSAQKNPTAFYLCASRTGGAYNEQFFGPGTRLTVL.

This rearrangement joins TRBV7-2 to TRBJ2-7, with TRBD2 as a possible D gene (5 bases). Germline V gene lookup returns CDR1 SGHTA and CDR2 FQGNSA. V dropped 1 base and J dropped 2 bases, with 12 bases sitting between them. CDR3 size: 15 residues. The CDR3 spells CASSLGLGVAYEQYF. DNA of the CDR3: TGTGCCAGCAGCTTAGGGCTCGGGGTGGCCTACGAGCAGTACTTC.

This clone was detected only once. The V gene is TRBV11-2, the J gene TRBJ2-1; a possible D gene is TRBD1 (5 bases). The CDR3 is 16 residues long. V was shortened by 2 bases and J by 5 bases, with 16 bases between the two germline ends. CDR1 is SGHAT and CDR2 is FQNNGV in the germline V gene. In DNA, the CDR3 is TGTGCCAGCAGCTTATCAGGGCGCGCAACGAACAATGAGCAGTTCTTC. Amino acid sequence: CASSLSGRATNNEQFF.

The chain carries TRBV29-1 and TRBJ2-1, with no clear D. Germline loops: CDR1 SQVTM, CDR2 ANQGSEA. Trimming shortened V by 3 bases and J by 4 bases, and 10 bases separated the two germline ends. The CDR3 covers 13 residues. The CDR3 sequence: CSVDGGDYNEQFF. The CDR3 DNA is TGCAGCGTTGACGGCGGAGATTACAATGAGCAGTTCTTC.

This sequence joins TRBV7-9 and TRBJ2-3; 11 positions match TRBD2. Germline CDR1 is SEHNR and CDR2 is FQNEAQ (reference sequence). The CDR3 is made up of 17 amino acids. V lost 5 bases and J lost 0; bases outside the gene matches: 7. Here the CDR3 reads CASSVTSGGTSTDTQYF. The CDR3 region has the DNA TGTGCCAGCAGCGTAACTAGCGGGGGCACTAGCACAGATACGCAGTATTTT.

This chain links TRBV2 with TRBJ2-2, with TRBD2 matching 10 bases. CDR3 length equals 16 residues. CDR1 is SNHLY and CDR2 is FYNNEI in the germline V gene. Trimming took 6 bases from V and 3 from J; bases not matched to a gene: 7. The CDR3 DNA reads as TGTGCCAGCAGGGGCCAGCGGGGGGGCCACACCGGGGAGCTGTTTTTT. As protein: CASRGQRGGHTGELFF.

The chain combines TRBV5-6 with TRBJ1-1; 9 bases agree with TRBD1. In germline, CDR1 is SGHDT, CDR2 YYEEEE. The CDR3 runs to 15 residues. Unmatched junction bases numbered 3, after V lost 0 bases and J lost 3 bases. The CDR3 DNA sequence: TGTGCCAGCAGCTTGGGGGGACAGGGCGACACTGAAGCTTTCTTT. This codes for CASSLGGQGDTEAFF. Filled out from reference TRBV5-6 and TRBJ1-1, the complete variable domain reads DAGVTQSPTHLIKTRGQQVTLRCSPKSGHDTVSWYQQALGQGPQFIFQYYEEEERQRGNFPDRFSGHQFPNYSSELNVNALLLGDSALYLCASSLGGQGDTEAFFGQGTRLTVV.

This chain links TRBV7-9 with TRBJ2-5; 10 bases line up with TRBD1. The end of the DNA is better explained by TRBJ2-7, so the J call may be wrong. CDR1 is SEHNR, CDR2 FQNEAQ, per germline (reference sequence). The CDR3 sequence is 15 residues long. The CDR3 DNA reads as TGTGCCAGCAGCCCCGGGACAGGGGCCGTCTACGAGCAGTACTTC. Encoded protein: CASSPGTGAVYEQYF.

The rearrangement joins TRBV30 to TRBJ2-1; the D gene is possibly TRBD2 (5 bases). V was clipped by 1 base and J by 4 bases, with 8 bases between them. CDR3 size: 13 residues. Germline-derived CDR1 and CDR2 are GTSNPN and SVGIG (reference sequence). Here the CDR3 DNA reads TGTGCCTGGAGTGCGGGAACATACAATGAGCAGTTCTTC. Translation gives CAWSAGTYNEQFF.

The chain recombines TRBV29-1 with TRBJ1-1; D may be TRBD1 (5 bases). Germline V gene lookup returns CDR1 SQVTM and CDR2 ANQGSEA. With 1 base removed from V and 1 base from J, the gap between germline ends came to 10 bases. This CDR3 has 14 residues. As DNA, the CDR3 is TGCAGCGTTGAAGTAGACAGTAAGAACACTGAAGCTTTCTTT. Its translation is CSVEVDSKNTEAFF. The variable domain in full, completed from reference TRBV29-1 and TRBJ1-1, reads SAVISQKPSRDICQRGTSLTIQCQVDSQVTMMFWYRQQPGQSLTLIATANQGSEATYESGFVIDKFPISRPNLTFSTLTVSNMSPEDSSIYLCSVEVDSKNTEAFFGQGTRLTVV.